The present T cell receptor (beta chain) was sequenced within a study of shared clonotypes between healthy human individuals (dated by TCRdb to about 2020). Some background on the complete study: A couple of women and a few men aged 18 to 49 years were included in the cohort. For each donor, CD4 naive and CD4 memory were each given three plates, CD8 naive was given two plates, and CD8 memory was given one plate. To estimate repertoire size and how much clonotypes are shared between individuals, the study performed deep sequencing of blood TCR repertoires from 4 to 6 healthy adults. Libraries were prepared and TCR repertoires were sequenced by different laboratories using diverse techniques, in order to increase sequencing depth and limit assay-specific biases. Leukapheresis yielded between about 0.8 and 9.5 billion PBMCs per donor.

Concerning this clone itself: What antigen it recognizes has not been identified. Base quality data are lacking; no much larger clone is found one base away.

TCR CDR3 regions were amplified from genomic DNA by multiplex PCR using the deep immunoSEQ assay. For each cell subset, the extracted genomic DNA was distributed evenly across all wells of several immunoSEQ 96-well plates, and each plate served as one replicate. Each replicate PCR for sorted subsets received roughly 200 ng genomic DNA, equal to tens of thousands of T cell genomes. Purified libraries were quantified with a Qubit 3.0 fluorometer, sized on a Bioanalyzer 2100, and re-quantified with the KAPA Library Quantification kit. A separate single-read 150-cycle Illumina NextSeq 550 flow cell was used to sequence each immunoSEQ 96-well plate. For the original study's pipeline: Because the immunoSEQ output held only junctional sequences and lacked quality scores, the filtering could not match the filtering applied to full-length reads. Sequences were annotated with PyIR, a Python wrapper for IgBLAST v1.9, and V/J genes and CDR3 were assigned using IMGT germline references. Reads were removed for weak V/J assignments (E-value above 1e-6), missing CDR3, stop codons, out-of-frame junctions, or ambiguous translated residues. A V3J clonotype was defined by an identical inferred V gene, J gene, and CDR3 amino acid sequence. Percentage overlap between repertoires was calculated by dividing the number of shared unique clonotypes by the size of the smaller repertoire. RTK rarefaction, the Chao1 estimator, and Recon v2.1 estimates of unobserved clonotypes were used to assess repertoire richness. For all TCRbeta clonotypes obtained by the gDNA method from several donors, generation probabilities were computed with OLGA. The table comes from immuneACCESS by way of TCRdb, which keeps in-frame sequences with V and J called. Part of the clones is missing from these tables; in studies checked, under half for an unresolved V gene and the rest for unknown reasons. That table is the source of V, J and clone size, and D and trimming were worked out from the DNA. The sample table lists about 680,000 clones, roughly 94% of them with a count of one. The ten largest clones take up roughly 22% of the sample.

What the study reported, not specific to this receptor: Sampling was limited to blood, and TCR repertoires in tissue likely differ from TCR repertoires in blood. Based on pairwise subsampling, the degree of clonotype sharing among donors was expected to be affected by sequencing depth. Sharing across a few donors was observed for about 5% of naive CD4, less than 4% of naive CD8, over 2% of memory CD4, and about 0.38% of memory CD8 clonotypes. Compared with non-shared clonotypes, clonotypes shared by all four sorted-subset donors had higher generation probabilities. Even with the large sequencing depth, rarefaction of the sorted-subset datasets indicated that sequencing was incomplete. Estimated clonotype richness was generally larger for naive than for memory subsets. The genetic and exposure-history diversity represented was limited by the small number of donors.

For the CD8 naive samples, CD45RO-negative cells were positively selected for CCR7, yielding a CD45RA+CCR7+ population from which TemRA cells were excluded. The donors were healthy, HIV-negative adults with no recently reported acute infections or vaccinations. Every donor was a Caucasian adult residing in Nashville, Tennessee, USA. Blood was obtained by leukapheresis, after which PBMCs were separated by Ficoll-Histopaque density gradient centrifugation and cryopreserved in liquid nitrogen vapor phase. Purity and quantity of every magnetically sorted T cell population were checked by analytical flow cytometry. Genomic DNA was isolated from every sorted fraction and measured by UV absorbance on a Nanodrop 2000c. This TCR was recovered from a man aged 25-40 years in good health. The material sequenced was naive CD8+ T cells sorted from blood. Interpreted using the paper, the cell subset or site label stands for: CD45RA+CCR7+.

The sequenced DNA is TGTGCCAGCAGCTTAGCGGGACCTCCCTACGAGCAGTACTTC. This sequence encodes CASSLAGPPYEQYF. The chain is assembled from TRBV5-8 and TRBJ2-7, and 7 junctional nucleotides match TRBD2. CDR1 SGHTS and CDR2 YDEGEE were looked up in the germline V gene. V and J are trimmed by 2 bases and 2 bases, and the gene matches miss 4 bases of the junction. From cysteine to phenylalanine, the CDR3 is 14 amino acids long. Kept here is only the CDR3 DNA, which spans 42 bases and is read in frame from base 1.